Below, 9 T cell receptor beta chains from the same sample are listed, as sequenced in a study of T-cell reconstitution after alpha-beta-depleted transplantation in children. Researchers prepared the TCRbeta library using unique molecular identifiers, the study reports. A single record per CDR3 protein comes from TCRdb applying MiXCR to the PCR reads. The sample records fewer than 250,000 distinct CDR3 sequences, around 7.5% being singletons. The sample was PBMCs, mostly from graft donor cells, taken 180 days after TCRalphabeta/CD19-depleted stem cell transplant. The source is a male patient aged 10 to 17 who had a stem cell transplant for acute lymphoblastic leukemia, so the T cells may come from the graft donor.

A few counts support this clonotype. DNA of the CDR3: TGTGCCAGCAGTCAGCTACGACGACAACCCAAGATACGCAATGAGCAGTTCTTC. Its protein is CASSQLRRQPKIRNEQFF. The rearrangement joins TRBV28 to TRBJ2-1; D is undetermined. The V end lost 5 bases, the J end lost 6 bases, and 26 bases lay between the germline ends. Germline V CDR1 and CDR2: MDHEN, SYDVKM. The CDR3 is 18 residues long.

This clonotype came up many times. The chain joins TRBV7-3 to TRBJ2-1, with D possibly being TRBD1 (6 bases). Germline CDR1 is SGHTA and CDR2 is FQGTGA. Trimming removed 7 bases at V and 5 bases at J, with 15 bases between. The CDR3 has 14 amino acids. The CDR3 DNA sequence: TGTGCCAGCACCTCGGACAGTGGAAACAATGAGCAGTTCTTC. Encoded protein: CASTSDSGNNEQFF.

This clonotype has at least ten counts. The rearrangement uses TRBV29-1 and TRBJ1-1; 10 nucleotides agree with TRBD1. V was clipped by 7 bases and J by 4 bases; unmatched bases: 3. The V gene's germline CDR1 is SQVTM and CDR2 ANQGSEA. The CDR3 loop spans 12 amino acids. CDR3 coding DNA: TGCAGCGGGGGACAGGGGTTCACTGAAGCTTTCTTT. This gives the protein CSGGQGFTEAFF.

On this clonotype: This may be a read error, as it is one base from a much larger clone. The genes are TRBV12-3 or TRBV12-4 and TRBJ2-7; TRBD1 agrees at 12 bases. This CDR3 is 15 amino acids long. CDR3 protein: CASSFRDRGRYEKYF. CDR3 sequence (DNA): TGTGCCAGCAGTTTCCGGGACAGGGGGCGGTACGAGAAGTACTTC.

In its sample, this clonotype was seen many times. The chain employs TRBV20-1 and TRBJ1-2; weak D call: TRBD1 (6 bases). V gave up 6 bases and J gave up 4 bases, with 15 bases separating them. Germline V gene data show CDR1 as DFQATT and CDR2 as SNEGSKA (reference sequence). CDR3 length equals 13 residues. The CDR3 here is CSAPYGGLYGYTF. The CDR3 nucleotides are TGCAGTGCCCCCTACGGGGGCCTCTATGGCTACACCTTC.

Ten or more counts support this clonotype. The chain uses TRBV29-1 and TRBJ1-1, with D hard to call. CDR1 SQVTM and CDR2 ANQGSEA come from the germline V gene. The CDR3 has 13 residues. Deletions cut 5 bases from V and 2 bases from J, with 12 bases between. The CDR3 here is CSVKVSANTEAFF. The CDR3 DNA reads TGCAGCGTTAAAGTCAGCGCTAACACTGAAGCTTTCTTT.

This clonotype occurred many times. The J gene is TRBJ2-5, the V gene TRBV7-7; the match to TRBD1 covers 7 bases. CDR3 length: 19 amino acids. Looked up from germline, CDR1 is SSHAT and CDR2 is FNYEAQ (reference sequence). V shed 2 bases, J shed 5 bases, and the junction held 20 bases outside the gene matches. The CDR3 loop reads CASSLSPTMTGSHVETQYF. In DNA, the CDR3 is TGTGCCAGCAGCTTAAGCCCGACTATGACAGGGTCACACGTGGAGACCCAGTACTTC.

This clonotype was recorded at least ten times. The gene calls are TRBV29-1 and TRBJ1-3, with D possibly matching TRBD1 (6 bases). V was pared by 7 bases and J by 0 bases, with 19 bases between. This CDR3 contains 16 residues. Germline CDR1 is SQVTM and CDR2 is ANQGSEA. The chain's CDR3 is CSAQGGQLSSGNTIYF. CDR3 in DNA: TGCAGCGCCCAAGGTGGACAGTTGAGCTCTGGAAACACCATATATTTT.

The sample holds many counts of this clonotype. The chain recombines TRBV12-3 or TRBV12-4 with TRBJ2-7; 7 bases align to TRBD1. The CDR3 contains 15 residues. J was trimmed by 0 bases and V by 3 bases; bases with no gene match: 5. CDR3: CASSFGRTGSYEQYF. The DNA of the CDR3 is TGTGCCAGCAGTTTTGGCCGGACAGGCTCCTACGAGCAGTACTTC.